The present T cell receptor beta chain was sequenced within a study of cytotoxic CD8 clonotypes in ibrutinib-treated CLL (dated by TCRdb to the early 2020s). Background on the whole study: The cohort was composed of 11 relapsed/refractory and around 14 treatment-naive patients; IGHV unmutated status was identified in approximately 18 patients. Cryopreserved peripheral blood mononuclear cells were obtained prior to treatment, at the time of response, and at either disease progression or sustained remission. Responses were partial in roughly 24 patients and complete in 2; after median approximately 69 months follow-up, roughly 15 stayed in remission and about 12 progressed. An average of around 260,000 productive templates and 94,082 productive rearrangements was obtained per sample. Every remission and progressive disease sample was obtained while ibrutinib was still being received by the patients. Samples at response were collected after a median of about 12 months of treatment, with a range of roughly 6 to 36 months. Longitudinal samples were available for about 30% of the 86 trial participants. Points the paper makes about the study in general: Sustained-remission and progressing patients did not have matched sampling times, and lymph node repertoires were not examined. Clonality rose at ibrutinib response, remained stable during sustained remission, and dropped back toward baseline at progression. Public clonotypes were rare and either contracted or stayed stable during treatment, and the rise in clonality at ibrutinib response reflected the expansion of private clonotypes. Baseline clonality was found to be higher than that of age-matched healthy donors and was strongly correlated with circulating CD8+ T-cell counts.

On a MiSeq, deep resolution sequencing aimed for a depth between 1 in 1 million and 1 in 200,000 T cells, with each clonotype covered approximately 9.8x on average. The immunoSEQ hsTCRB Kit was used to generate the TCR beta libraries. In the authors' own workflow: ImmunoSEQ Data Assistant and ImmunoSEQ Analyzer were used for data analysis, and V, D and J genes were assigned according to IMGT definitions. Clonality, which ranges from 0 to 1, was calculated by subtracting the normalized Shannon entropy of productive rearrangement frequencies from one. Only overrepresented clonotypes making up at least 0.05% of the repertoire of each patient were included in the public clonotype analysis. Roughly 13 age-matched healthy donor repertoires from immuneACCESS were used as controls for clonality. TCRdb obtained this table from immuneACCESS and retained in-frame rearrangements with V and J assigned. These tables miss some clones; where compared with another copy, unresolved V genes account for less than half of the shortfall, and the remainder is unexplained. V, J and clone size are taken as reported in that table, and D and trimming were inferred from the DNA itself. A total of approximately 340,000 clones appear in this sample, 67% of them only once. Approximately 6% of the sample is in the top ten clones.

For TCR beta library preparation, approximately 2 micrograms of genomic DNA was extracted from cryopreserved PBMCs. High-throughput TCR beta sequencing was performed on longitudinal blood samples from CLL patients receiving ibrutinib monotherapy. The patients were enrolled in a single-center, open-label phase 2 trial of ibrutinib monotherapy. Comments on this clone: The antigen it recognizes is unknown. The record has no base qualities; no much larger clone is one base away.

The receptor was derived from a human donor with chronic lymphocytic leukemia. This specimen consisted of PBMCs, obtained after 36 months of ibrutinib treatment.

The CDR3 reads as follows: CATSREGGGYEQYF. Here is the DNA: TGTGCCACCAGCAGAGAAGGGGGTGGCTACGAGCAGTACTTC. In this chain, TRBV15 is recombined with TRBJ2-7; TRBD1 might be the D gene, on 6 matching bases. From the cysteine through the phenylalanine, the CDR3 covers 14 amino acids. Just CDR3 DNA is preserved here, 42 bases in frame from base 1. Relative to germline, V is 0 bases shorter and J is 3 bases shorter, with 9 bases between their ends. Via the germline V gene (reference sequence), CDR1 is LNHNV and CDR2 YYDKDF.